Presented here are 20 T cell receptor beta chains from one specimen sequenced in a study of radiation and T cells in renal cell carcinoma (dated by TCRdb to about 2020). In the paper's terms, the time point label means: tumor resected at nephrectomy. Sample treatment or condition, as interpreted from the label and publication: 15 Gy SBRT to primary tumor, nephrectomy 4 weeks later. The library was built by means of the immunoSEQ multiplex PCR assay. What TCRdb holds here is the immuneACCESS table cut down to in-frame rearrangements. Part of the clones is not present; checked against another copy, under half of the missing clones reflect an unresolved V gene, and the others are unexplained. Here the sample has 10,000 to 15,000 clones; 33% occur a single time. The ten largest make up about 16% of the sample. The sample was tumor tissue, taken from a patient whose treatment included radiotherapy and nephrectomy. All receptors come from a man between 60 and 70 years old with renal cell carcinoma.

V and J are TRBV15 and TRBJ2-1; 7 positions agree with TRBD2. The germline gives CDR1 LNHNV, CDR2 YYDKDF (reference sequence). The CDR3 extends over 14 amino acids. The ends lost 5 bases at V and 6 bases at J; junction bases unmatched: 7. The CDR3 region is CATSPNGGSNEQFF. The CDR3 DNA follows: TGTGCCACCAGCCCAAATGGCGGGAGCAATGAGCAGTTCTTC. The full variable domain, its missing parts supplied by reference TRBV15 and TRBJ2-1, is DAMVIQNPRYQVTQFGKPVTLSCSQTLNHNVMYWYQQKSSQAPKLLFHYYDKDFNNEADTPDNFQSRRPNTSFCFLDIRSPGLGDTAMYLCATSPNGGSNEQFFGPGTRLTVL.

This clone was seen more than once but under ten times. This chain joins TRBV15 and TRBJ2-7; TRBD1 matches at 10 bases. Germline CDR1 and CDR2: LNHNV and YYDKDF (reference sequence). The V and J ends lost 0 bases and 4 bases, in that order; junction bases with no gene match: 6. The CDR3 has 16 amino acids. CDR3 protein: CATSRDLRTGGYEQYF. As DNA, the CDR3 is TGTGCCACCAGCAGAGATCTACGGACAGGGGGATACGAGCAGTACTTC.

This clone was observed a few times. V and J are TRBV27 and TRBJ2-1; D remains ambiguous. V lost 4 bases and J 9 bases, leaving 7 bases between the germline ends. Germline lookup yields CDR1 MNHEY and CDR2 SMNVEV (reference sequence). This CDR3 is built from 11 residues. The CDR3 bases are TGTGCCAGCAGTTCCGGCGTTGAGCAGTTCTTC. It translates to CASSSGVEQFF.

This clone has just a few counts. This chain joins TRBV4-3 and TRBJ2-1; 8 bases are shared with TRBD1. Per the germline V gene, CDR1 is LGHNA and CDR2 is YSLEER. Trimming took 4 bases from V and 0 from J; bases not matched to a gene: 2. The CDR3 runs to 15 residues. The CDR3 loop is CASSLGQVSYNEQFF. The CDR3 nucleotides read TGCGCCAGCAGCCTGGGACAGGTCTCCTACAATGAGCAGTTCTTC.

The J gene is TRBJ2-1, the V gene TRBV9; 15 bases are a match to TRBD2. The CDR3 has 15 residues. CDR1 is SGDLS, CDR2 YYNGEE, per germline. The V segment lost 3 bases and the J segment 7 bases; nucleotides outside the gene matches: 2. CDR3 in amino acids: CASSAGTSGGNEQFF. The CDR3 DNA reads as TGTGCCAGCAGCGCCGGGACTAGCGGGGGGAATGAGCAGTTCTTC.

This clone was seen more than once but under ten times. This sequence joins TRBV6-5 and TRBJ2-7; 7 bases line up with TRBD1. J lost 3 bases, V lost 4 bases, and 3 bases had no gene match. This CDR3 has 13 amino acids. In germline, CDR1 is MNHEY, CDR2 SVGAGI. The CDR3 spells CASSLGQLYEQYF. The CDR3 coding sequence is TGTGCCAGCAGTTTGGGACAGCTCTACGAGCAGTACTTC.

By its share, this clone is large. The V and J genes are TRBV9 and TRBJ1-6, with D possibly matching TRBD1 (6 bases). V lost 0 bases to trimming and J lost 7 bases, with 14 bases between them. Looked up from germline, CDR1 is SGDLS and CDR2 is YYNGEE. This CDR3 spans 16 amino acids. CDR3 amino acids: CASSVVGAGGNSPLHF. The CDR3 coding sequence is TGTGCCAGCAGCGTAGTGGGTGCGGGGGGCAATTCACCCCTCCACTTT.

This clone was recorded many times. The chain is built from TRBV5-1 and TRBJ2-6, with TRBD2 identical over 8 bases. CDR1 is SGHRS, CDR2 YFSETQ, per germline. The CDR3 has 15 amino acids. Trimming took 4 bases from V and 15 from J; bases not matched to a gene: 15. DNA for the CDR3: TGCGCCAGCAGCCCGACGGGGGGGAAAGTAATCGGCCTGACTTTC. This encodes CASSPTGGKVIGLTF.

J is TRBJ2-1 and V is TRBV5-5, with no clear D. V shed 0 bases and J shed 10 bases, with 8 bases lying between them. This CDR3 has 12 residues. CDR1 SGHKS and CDR2 YYEKEE come from the germline V gene (reference sequence). For the CDR3, the DNA is TGTGCCAGCAGCTTGGGGGTACACGAGCAGTTCTTC. Its protein product is CASSLGVHEQFF.

This clone was recorded at least ten times. V usage is TRBV11-3 and J usage is TRBJ2-5; 10 bases are a match to TRBD2. V was pared by 5 bases and J by 3 bases, with 3 bases of the junction left unmatched. The germline gives CDR1 SGHNT, CDR2 YENEEA. This CDR3 region has 14 residues. CDR3 sequence: CASSPSGSEETQYF. The CDR3 DNA is TGTGCCAGCAGCCCTAGCGGGAGCGAAGAGACCCAGTACTTC.

This clone was recorded many times. The genes are TRBV15 and TRBJ1-1; 7 positions agree with TRBD1. This CDR3 is 15 amino acids long. Germline loops: CDR1 LNHNV, CDR2 YYDKDF (reference sequence). With 0 bases clipped from V and 11 bases from J, the junction kept 12 bases outside the gene matches. The DNA of the CDR3 is TGTGCCACCAGCAGAGATCTAGGGACAGCGAGGGGGGCTTTCTTT. Encoded protein: CATSRDLGTARGAFF.

The rearrangement joins TRBV18 to TRBJ2-7; 12 nucleotides agree with TRBD1. V was clipped by 3 bases and J by 2 bases; unmatched bases: 5. This CDR3 is 16 amino acids long. Germline CDR1 is KGHSH and CDR2 is LQKENI. CDR3 residues: CASSPQGQGATYEQYF. In DNA, the CDR3 is TGTGCCAGCTCACCCCAGGGACAGGGGGCGACCTACGAGCAGTACTTC.

This clone has just a few counts. The chain combines TRBV5-6 with TRBJ2-3; D ambiguous. V was pared by 1 base and J by 0 bases, with 12 bases between. The CDR3 covers 16 residues. Germline values: CDR1 SGHDT, CDR2 YYEEEE. The DNA for the CDR3 is TGTGCCAGCAGCTTGAGTGGCGGAACTAGCACAGATACGCAGTATTTT. It yields the protein CASSLSGGTSTDTQYF.

This clone has just a few counts. The chain is built from TRBV6-5 and TRBJ2-1, with TRBD2 matching over 11 bases. Per germline, CDR1 MNHEY and CDR2 SVGAGI. The length of the CDR3 is 16 residues. J lost 7 bases, V lost 2 bases, and 7 bases had no gene match. The CDR3 is CASSYPAGLAVNEQFF. The CDR3 nucleotides are TGTGCCAGCAGTTACCCAGCGGGACTAGCGGTTAATGAGCAGTTCTTC.

In its sample, this clone was seen many times. V gene TRBV9 combines with J gene TRBJ2-5; D is undetermined. This CDR3 is built from 13 residues. Germline values: CDR1 SGDLS, CDR2 YYNGEE. Trimming removed 0 bases from V and 5 bases from J, with 8 bases in between. CDR3 sequence reads: CASSVGPSETQYF. The CDR3 bases are TGTGCCAGCAGCGTAGGACCTTCGGAGACCCAGTACTTC.

This chain uses TRBV5-1 with TRBJ2-7; perhaps TRBD2 as D (6 bases). The CDR3 totals 14 residues. Germline V gene lookup returns CDR1 SGHRS and CDR2 YFSETQ. V lost 4 bases and J 0 bases, leaving 11 bases between the germline ends. This CDR3 reads CASSGGLNSYEQYF. CDR3 DNA: TGCGCCAGCAGCGGAGGACTAAACTCCTACGAGCAGTACTTC.

Within the sample, this clone is medium-sized. V and J are TRBV12-5 and TRBJ1-1; the D is unclear. Trimming shortened V by 6 bases and J by 6 bases, and 11 bases separated the two germline ends. The CDR3 extends over 12 amino acids. Germline V gene data show CDR1 as LGHNT and CDR2 as FRNRAP. DNA for the CDR3: TGTGCTAGTGGCCGAGCTCTCTCTGAAGCTTTCTTT. It specifies CASGRALSEAFF.

This clone is deemed medium-sized. The chain recombines TRBV6-5 with TRBJ1-2, with a tentative D call TRBD1 (6 bases). V gave up 6 bases and J gave up 10 bases, with 15 bases separating them. The CDR3 has 12 residues. The germline CDR1 and CDR2 sequences are MNHEY and SVGAGI. The CDR3 here is CASRDSKLDYTF. The CDR3 DNA follows: TGTGCCAGCAGGGACAGCAAATTGGACTACACCTTC.

This clone was seen only a few times. V and J are TRBV4-3 and TRBJ2-5; D is unresolved. Germline CDR1 and CDR2: LGHNA and YSLEER. The V end lost 4 bases, the J end lost 5 bases, and 11 bases lay between the germline ends. CDR3 size: 13 residues. As DNA, the CDR3 is TGCGCCAGCAGCCGAAAGGGTTTCGAGACCCAGTACTTC. Its protein product is CASSRKGFETQYF.

This clone was seen only a few times. V is TRBV25-1 and J is TRBJ2-6, with D perhaps TRBD2 (6 bases). The CDR3 is made up of 15 amino acids. The V gene lost 7 bases and the J gene lost 2 bases, with 12 bases spanning the gap. Germline assignment: CDR1 MGHDK and CDR2 SYGVNS. CDR3 nucleotides: TGTGCCAGCATCGAGTGGGAGGCTGGGGCCAACGTCCTGACTTTC. It yields the protein CASIEWEAGANVLTF. Based on the CDR3 plus reference TRBV25-1 and TRBJ2-6, the full variable domain is EADIYQTPRYLVIGTGKKITLECSQTMGHDKMYWYQQDPGMELHLIHYSYGVNSTEKGDLSSESTVSRIRTEHFPLTLESARPSHTSQYLCASIEWEAGANVLTFGAGSRLTVL.